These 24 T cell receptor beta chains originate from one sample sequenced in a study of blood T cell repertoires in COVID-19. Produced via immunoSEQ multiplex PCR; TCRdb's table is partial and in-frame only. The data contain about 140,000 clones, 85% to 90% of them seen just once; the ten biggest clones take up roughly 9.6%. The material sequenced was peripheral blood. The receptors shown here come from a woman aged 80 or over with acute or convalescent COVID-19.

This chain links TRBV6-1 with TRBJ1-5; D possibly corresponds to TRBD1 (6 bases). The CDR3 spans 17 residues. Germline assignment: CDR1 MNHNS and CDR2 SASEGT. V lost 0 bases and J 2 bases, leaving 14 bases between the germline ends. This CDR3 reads CASSEASNRQGNQPQHF. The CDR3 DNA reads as TGTGCCAGCAGTGAAGCGTCGAACCGACAGGGCAATCAGCCCCAGCATTTT.

The CDR3 here is CSALGRGLYGYTF. In nucleotides, the CDR3 is TGCAGCGCCCTGGGTAGGGGACTCTATGGCTACACCTTC. J is TRBJ1-2 and V is TRBV29-1; TRBD1 is a possible D gene (5 bases). V shed 7 bases and J shed 4 bases, with 16 bases lying between them. The CDR3 is made up of 13 amino acids. CDR1 is SQVTM, CDR2 ANQGSEA, per germline.

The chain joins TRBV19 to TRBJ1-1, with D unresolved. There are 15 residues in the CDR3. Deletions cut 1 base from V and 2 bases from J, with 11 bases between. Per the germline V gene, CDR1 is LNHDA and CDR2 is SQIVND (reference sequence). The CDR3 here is CASSIAADYNTEAFF. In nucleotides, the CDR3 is TGTGCCAGTAGTATAGCTGCAGATTACAACACTGAAGCTTTCTTT.

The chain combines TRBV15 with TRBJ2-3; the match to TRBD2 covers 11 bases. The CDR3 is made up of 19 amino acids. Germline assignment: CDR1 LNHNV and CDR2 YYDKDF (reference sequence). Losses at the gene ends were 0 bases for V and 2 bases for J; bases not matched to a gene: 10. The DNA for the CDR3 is TGTGCCACCAGCAGAGATGGGCATATAGCGGGGGGGTTCACAGATACGCAGTATTTT. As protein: CATSRDGHIAGGFTDTQYF.

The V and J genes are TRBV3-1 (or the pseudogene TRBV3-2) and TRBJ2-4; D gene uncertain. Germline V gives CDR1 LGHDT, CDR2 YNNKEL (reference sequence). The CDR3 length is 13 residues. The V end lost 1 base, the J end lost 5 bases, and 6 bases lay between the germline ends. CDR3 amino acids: CASSQGAQNIQYF. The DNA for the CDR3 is TGTGCCAGCAGCCAAGGGGCGCAAAACATTCAGTACTTC.

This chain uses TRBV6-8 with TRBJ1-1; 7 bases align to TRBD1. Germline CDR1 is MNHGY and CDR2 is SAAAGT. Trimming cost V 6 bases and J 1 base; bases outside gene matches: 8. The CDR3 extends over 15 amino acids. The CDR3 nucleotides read TGTGCCAGCAGGCCGTGGGACAGTAAGAACACTGAAGCTTTCTTT. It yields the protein CASRPWDSKNTEAFF.

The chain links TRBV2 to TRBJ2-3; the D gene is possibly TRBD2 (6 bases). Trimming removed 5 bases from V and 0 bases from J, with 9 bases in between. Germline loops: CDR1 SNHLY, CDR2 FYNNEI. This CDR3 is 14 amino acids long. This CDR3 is CASSYGGSTDTQYF. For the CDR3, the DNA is TGTGCCAGCAGTTACGGGGGTAGCACAGATACGCAGTATTTT. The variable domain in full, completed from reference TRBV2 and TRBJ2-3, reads EPEVTQTPSHQVTQMGQEVILRCVPISNHLYFYWYRQILGQKVEFLVSFYNNEISEKSEIFDDQFSVERPDGSNFTLKIRSTKLEDSAMYFCASSYGGSTDTQYFGPGTRLTVL.

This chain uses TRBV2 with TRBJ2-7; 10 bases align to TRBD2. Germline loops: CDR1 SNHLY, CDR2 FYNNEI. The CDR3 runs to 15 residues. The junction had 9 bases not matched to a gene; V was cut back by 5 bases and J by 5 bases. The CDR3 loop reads CASSKITGTSDEQYF. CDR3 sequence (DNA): TGTGCCAGCAGTAAAATTACCGGGACTAGCGACGAGCAGTACTTC.

The CDR3 nucleotides are TGTGCCAGTAGCCAGGGACAGGGGAGGACTGAAGCTTTCTTT. Amino acids: CASSQGQGRTEAFF. This chain links TRBV19 with TRBJ1-1; 10 nucleotides line up with TRBD1. CDR3 length: 14 residues. Germline CDR1 reads LNHDA; CDR2 reads SQIVND (reference sequence). J lost 5 bases, V lost 6 bases, and 6 bases had no gene match. Based on the CDR3 plus reference TRBV19 and TRBJ1-1, the full variable domain is DGGITQSPKYLFRKEGQNVTLSCEQNLNHDAMYWYRQDPGQGLRLIYYSQIVNDFQKGDIAEGYSVSREKKESFPLTVTSAQKNPTAFYLCASSQGQGRTEAFFGQGTRLTVV.

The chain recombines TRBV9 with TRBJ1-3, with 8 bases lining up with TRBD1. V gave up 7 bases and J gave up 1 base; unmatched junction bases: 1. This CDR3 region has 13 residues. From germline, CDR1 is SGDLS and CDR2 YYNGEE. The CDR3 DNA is TGTGCCAGCGGACAGGGTTCTGGAAACACCATATATTTT. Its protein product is CASGQGSGNTIYF.

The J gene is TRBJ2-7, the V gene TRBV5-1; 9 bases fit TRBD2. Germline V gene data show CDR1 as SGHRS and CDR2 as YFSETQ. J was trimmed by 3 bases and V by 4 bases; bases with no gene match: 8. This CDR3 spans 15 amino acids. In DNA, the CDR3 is TGCGCCAGCAGCCCCGTGGGTAGCGGGGGCTACGAGCAGTACTTC. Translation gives CASSPVGSGGYEQYF.

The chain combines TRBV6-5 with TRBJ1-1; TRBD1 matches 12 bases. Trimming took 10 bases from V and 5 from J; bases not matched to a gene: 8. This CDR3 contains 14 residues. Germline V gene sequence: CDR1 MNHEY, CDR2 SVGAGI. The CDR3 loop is CATRDRGLVTEAFF. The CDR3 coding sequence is TGTGCCACCAGGGACAGGGGGCTAGTTACTGAAGCTTTCTTT.

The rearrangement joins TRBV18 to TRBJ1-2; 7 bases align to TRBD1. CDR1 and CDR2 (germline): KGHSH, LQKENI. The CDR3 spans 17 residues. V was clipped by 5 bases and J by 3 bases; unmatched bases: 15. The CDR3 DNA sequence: TGTGCCAGCTCAAGGTCGGAGGGGGCCCCCGAAGACTATGGCTACACCTTC. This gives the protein CASSRSEGAPEDYGYTF.

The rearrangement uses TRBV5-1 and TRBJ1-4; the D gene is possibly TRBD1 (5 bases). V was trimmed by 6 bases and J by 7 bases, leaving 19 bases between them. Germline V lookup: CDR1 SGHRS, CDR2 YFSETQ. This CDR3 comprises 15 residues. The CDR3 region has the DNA TGCGCCAGCACCCTGACCTCGGGGGATAGTGAAAAACTGTTTTTT. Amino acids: CASTLTSGDSEKLFF.

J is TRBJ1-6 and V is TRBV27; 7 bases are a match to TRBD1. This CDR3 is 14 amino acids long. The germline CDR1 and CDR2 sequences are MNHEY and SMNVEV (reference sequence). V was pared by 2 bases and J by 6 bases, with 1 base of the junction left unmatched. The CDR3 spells CASSLQGGNSPLHF. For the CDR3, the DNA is TGTGCCAGCAGTTTACAGGGGGGTAATTCACCCCTCCACTTT.

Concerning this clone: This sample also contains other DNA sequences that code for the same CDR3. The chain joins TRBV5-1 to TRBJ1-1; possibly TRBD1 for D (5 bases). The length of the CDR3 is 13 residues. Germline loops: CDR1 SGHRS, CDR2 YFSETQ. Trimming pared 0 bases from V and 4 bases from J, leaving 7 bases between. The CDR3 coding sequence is TGCGCCAGCAGCTTGGCAGGGCTCACTGAAGCTTTCTTT. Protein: CASSLAGLTEAFF.

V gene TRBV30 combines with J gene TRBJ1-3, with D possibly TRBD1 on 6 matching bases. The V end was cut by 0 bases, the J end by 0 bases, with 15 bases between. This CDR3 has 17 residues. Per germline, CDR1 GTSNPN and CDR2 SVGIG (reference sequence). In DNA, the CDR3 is TGTGCCTGGAGTGTACGAGACAGGACGTTCTCTGGAAACACCATATATTTT. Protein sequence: CAWSVRDRTFSGNTIYF.

This chain's CDR3 is CASSFISGGAINEQFF. The CDR3 nucleotides read TGTGCCAGCAGCTTTATTAGCGGGGGGGCCATCAATGAGCAGTTCTTC. The chain couples TRBV7-3 to TRBJ2-1; 11 bases are shared with TRBD2. The CDR3 totals 16 residues. Germline V gives CDR1 SGHTA, CDR2 FQGTGA. The J segment lost 6 bases and the V segment lost 3 bases, leaving 7 bases of the junction unmatched.

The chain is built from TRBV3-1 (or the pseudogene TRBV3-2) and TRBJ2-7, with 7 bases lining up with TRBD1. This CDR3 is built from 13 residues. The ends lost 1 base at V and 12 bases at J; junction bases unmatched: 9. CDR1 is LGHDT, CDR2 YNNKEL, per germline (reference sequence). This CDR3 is CASSQAGTEGVYF. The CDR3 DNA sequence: TGTGCCAGCAGCCAAGCAGGGACAGAGGGAGTGTACTTC.

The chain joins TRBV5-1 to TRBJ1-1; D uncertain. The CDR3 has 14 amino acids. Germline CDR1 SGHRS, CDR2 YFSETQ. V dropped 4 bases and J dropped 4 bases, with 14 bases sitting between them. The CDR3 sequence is CASSPMVSVTEAFF. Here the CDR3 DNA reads TGCGCCAGCAGCCCCATGGTTAGTGTCACTGAAGCTTTCTTT.

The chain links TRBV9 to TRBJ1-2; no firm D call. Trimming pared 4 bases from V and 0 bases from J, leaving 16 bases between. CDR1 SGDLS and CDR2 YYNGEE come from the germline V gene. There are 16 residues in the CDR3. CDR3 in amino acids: CASSPHGGKTNYGYTF. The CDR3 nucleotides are TGTGCCAGCAGCCCCCACGGAGGGAAAACTAACTATGGCTACACCTTC.

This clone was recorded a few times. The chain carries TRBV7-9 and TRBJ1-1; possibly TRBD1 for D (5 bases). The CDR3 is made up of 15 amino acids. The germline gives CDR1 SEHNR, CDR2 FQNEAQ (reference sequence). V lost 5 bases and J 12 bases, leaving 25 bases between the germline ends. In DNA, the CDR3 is TGTGCCAGCAGCGCCGGATATAACACAGGCTTTGGAACTTTCTTT. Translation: CASSAGYNTGFGTFF.

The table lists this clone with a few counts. CDR3 sequence (DNA): TGCGCCAGCAGCCCACATCTTCGCGGTATCGCTGAAGCTTTCTTT. It translates to CASSPHLRGIAEAFF. The chain combines TRBV4-1 with TRBJ1-1; D unclear. Germline lookup yields CDR1 MGHRA and CDR2 YSYEKL. Trimming left V 4 bases short and J 6 bases short, with 18 bases between. The CDR3 runs 15 residues.

The CDR3 sequence: CASSPRDRGFGQPQHF. Written as DNA, the CDR3 is TGTGCCAGTAGTCCCCGGGACAGGGGATTTGGTCAGCCCCAGCATTTT. V is TRBV19 and J is TRBJ1-5, with 10 positions matching TRBD1. There are 16 residues in the CDR3. Germline V gene lookup returns CDR1 LNHDA and CDR2 SQIVND (reference sequence). J gave up 6 bases and V 5 bases, and 10 bases lay outside the gene matches.